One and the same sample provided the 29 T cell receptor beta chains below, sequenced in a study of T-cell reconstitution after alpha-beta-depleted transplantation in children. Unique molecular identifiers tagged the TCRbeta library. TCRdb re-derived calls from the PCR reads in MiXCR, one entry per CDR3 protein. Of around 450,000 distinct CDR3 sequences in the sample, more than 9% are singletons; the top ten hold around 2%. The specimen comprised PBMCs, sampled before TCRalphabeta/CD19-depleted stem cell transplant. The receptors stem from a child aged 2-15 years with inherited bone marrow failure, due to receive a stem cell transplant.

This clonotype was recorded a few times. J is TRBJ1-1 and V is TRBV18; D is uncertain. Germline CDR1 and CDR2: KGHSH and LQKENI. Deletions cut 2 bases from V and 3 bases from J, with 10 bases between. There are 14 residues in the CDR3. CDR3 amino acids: CASSPTDGDTEAFF. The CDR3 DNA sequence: TGTGCCAGCTCACCAACGGACGGGGACACTGAAGCTTTCTTT.

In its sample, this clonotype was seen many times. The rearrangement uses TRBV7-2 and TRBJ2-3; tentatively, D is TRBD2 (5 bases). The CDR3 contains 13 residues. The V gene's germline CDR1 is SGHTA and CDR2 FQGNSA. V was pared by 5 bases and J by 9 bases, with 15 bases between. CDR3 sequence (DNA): TGTGCCAGCAGCACCCGACGAGGCGGGACGCAGTATTTT. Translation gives CASSTRRGGTQYF.

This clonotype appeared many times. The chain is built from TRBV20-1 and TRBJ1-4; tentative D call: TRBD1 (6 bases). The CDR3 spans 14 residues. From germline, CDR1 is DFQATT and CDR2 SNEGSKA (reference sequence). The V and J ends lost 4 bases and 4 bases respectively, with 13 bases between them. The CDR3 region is CSATRQAGNEKLFF. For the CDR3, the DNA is TGCAGTGCTACCCGACAGGCGGGTAATGAAAAACTGTTTTTT.

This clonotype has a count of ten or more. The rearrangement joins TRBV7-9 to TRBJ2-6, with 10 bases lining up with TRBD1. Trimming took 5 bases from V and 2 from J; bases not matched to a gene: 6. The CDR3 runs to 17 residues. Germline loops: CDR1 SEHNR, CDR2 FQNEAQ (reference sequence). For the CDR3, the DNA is TGTGCCAGCAGCGGGGACAGGGGAAGAGCTGGGGCCAACGTCCTGACTTTC. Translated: CASSGDRGRAGANVLTF.

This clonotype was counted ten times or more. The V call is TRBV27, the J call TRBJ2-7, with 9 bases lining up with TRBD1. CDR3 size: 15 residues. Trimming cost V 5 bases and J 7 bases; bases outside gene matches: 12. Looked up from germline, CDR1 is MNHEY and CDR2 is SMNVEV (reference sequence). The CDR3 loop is CASSHFPGTGMEQYF. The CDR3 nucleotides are TGTGCCAGCAGTCATTTCCCCGGGACAGGGATGGAGCAGTACTTC.

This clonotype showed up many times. CDR3 region: CSARDLLAGVREQYF. DNA of the CDR3: TGCAGTGCTAGAGATCTGCTAGCGGGAGTTCGAGAGCAGTACTTC. The rearrangement joins TRBV20-1 to TRBJ2-7; TRBD2 matches at 10 bases. With V trimmed by 0 bases and J by 7 bases, 9 bases remained unmatched. CDR1 DFQATT and CDR2 SNEGSKA come from the germline V gene (reference sequence). The CDR3 length is 15 residues.

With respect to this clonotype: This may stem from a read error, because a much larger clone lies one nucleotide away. The CDR3 DNA follows: TGTGCCAGCAGCTTGTTGTTTGCCATAGATACGCAGTATTTT. Residues: CASSLLFAIDTQYF. The chain links TRBV7-6 to TRBJ2-3; D ambiguous. The V gene lost 3 bases and the J gene lost 5 bases, with 12 bases spanning the gap. CDR1 and CDR2 from the germline V gene are SGHVS and FNYEAQ. The CDR3 runs to 14 residues.

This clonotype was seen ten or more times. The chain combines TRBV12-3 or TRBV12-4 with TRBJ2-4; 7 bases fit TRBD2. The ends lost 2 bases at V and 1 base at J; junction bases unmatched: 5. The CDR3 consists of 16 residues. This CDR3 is CASSLWGGSAKNIQYF. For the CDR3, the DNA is TGTGCCAGCAGTTTATGGGGGGGATCGGCCAAAAACATTCAGTACTTC.

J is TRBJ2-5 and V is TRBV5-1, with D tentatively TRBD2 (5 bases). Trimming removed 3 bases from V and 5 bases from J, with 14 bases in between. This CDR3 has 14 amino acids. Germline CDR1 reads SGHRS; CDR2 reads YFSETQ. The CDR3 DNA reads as TGCGCCAGCAGCTCTGGGCCCAGAGGGGAGACCCAGTACTTC. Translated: CASSSGPRGETQYF.

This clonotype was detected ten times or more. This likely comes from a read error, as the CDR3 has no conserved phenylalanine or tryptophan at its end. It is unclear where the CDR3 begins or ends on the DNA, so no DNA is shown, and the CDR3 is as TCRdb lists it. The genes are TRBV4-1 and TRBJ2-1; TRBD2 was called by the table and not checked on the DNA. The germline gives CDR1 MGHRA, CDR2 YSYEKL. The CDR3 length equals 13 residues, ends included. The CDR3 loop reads CASSHLAGGPRTI.

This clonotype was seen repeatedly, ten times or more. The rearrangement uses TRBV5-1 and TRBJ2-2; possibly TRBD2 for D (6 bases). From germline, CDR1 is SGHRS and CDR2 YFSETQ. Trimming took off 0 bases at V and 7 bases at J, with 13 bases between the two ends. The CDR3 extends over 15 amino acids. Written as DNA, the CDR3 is TGCGCCAGCAGCTTGGGAAGGGCCGGGAGCGGGGAGCTGTTTTTT. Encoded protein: CASSLGRAGSGELFF.

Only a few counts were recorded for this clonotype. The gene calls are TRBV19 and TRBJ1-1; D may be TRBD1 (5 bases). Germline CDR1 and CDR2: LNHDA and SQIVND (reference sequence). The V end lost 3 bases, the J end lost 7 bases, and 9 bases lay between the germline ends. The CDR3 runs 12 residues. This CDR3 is CASSIQQGEAFF. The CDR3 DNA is TGTGCCAGTAGTATCCAGCAGGGTGAAGCTTTCTTT.

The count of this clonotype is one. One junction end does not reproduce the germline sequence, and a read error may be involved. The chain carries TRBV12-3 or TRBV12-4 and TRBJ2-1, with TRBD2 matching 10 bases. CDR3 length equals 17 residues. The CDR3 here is CASSFSFPGLARNDQFF. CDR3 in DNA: TGTGCCAGCAGTTTTTCCTTTCCGGGACTAGCGCGTAATGACCAGTTCTTC.

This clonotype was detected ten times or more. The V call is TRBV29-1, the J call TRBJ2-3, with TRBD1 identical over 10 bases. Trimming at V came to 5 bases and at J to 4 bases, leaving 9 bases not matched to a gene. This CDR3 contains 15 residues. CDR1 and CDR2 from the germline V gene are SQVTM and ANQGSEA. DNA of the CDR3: TGCAGCGTTCCCGACAGGGGGCATGATCCAGATACGCAGTATTTT. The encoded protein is CSVPDRGHDPDTQYF.

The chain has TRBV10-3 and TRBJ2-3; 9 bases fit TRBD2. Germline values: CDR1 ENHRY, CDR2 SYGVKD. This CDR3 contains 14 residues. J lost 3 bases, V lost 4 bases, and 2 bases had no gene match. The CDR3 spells CAISASGKTDTQYF. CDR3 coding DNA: TGTGCCATCAGTGCTAGCGGGAAAACAGATACGCAGTATTTT.

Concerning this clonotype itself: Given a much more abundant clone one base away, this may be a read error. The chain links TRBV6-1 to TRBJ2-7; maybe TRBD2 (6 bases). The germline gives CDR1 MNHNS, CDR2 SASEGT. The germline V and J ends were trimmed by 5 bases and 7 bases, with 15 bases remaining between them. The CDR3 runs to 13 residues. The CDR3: CASSRDAGGEQYF. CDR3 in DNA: TGTGCCAGCAGTCGGGACGCTGGAGGGGAGCAGTACTTC.

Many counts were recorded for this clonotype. CDR3 loop: CASSFRGLTNTGELFF. CDR3 in DNA: TGTGCCAGCAGTTTCCGGGGACTTACGAACACCGGGGAGCTGTTTTTT. The V and J genes are TRBV28 and TRBJ2-2, with a tentative D call TRBD2 (6 bases). The CDR3 extends over 16 amino acids. Germline CDR1 reads MDHEN; CDR2 reads SYDVKM. Trimming removed 3 bases at V and 0 bases at J, with 11 bases between.

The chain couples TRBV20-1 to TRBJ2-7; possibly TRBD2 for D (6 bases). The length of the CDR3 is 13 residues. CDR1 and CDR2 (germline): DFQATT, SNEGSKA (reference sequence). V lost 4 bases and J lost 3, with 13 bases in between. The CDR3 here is CSATPGLSYEQYF. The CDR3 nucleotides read TGCAGTGCTACCCCGGGACTTAGCTACGAGCAGTACTTC.

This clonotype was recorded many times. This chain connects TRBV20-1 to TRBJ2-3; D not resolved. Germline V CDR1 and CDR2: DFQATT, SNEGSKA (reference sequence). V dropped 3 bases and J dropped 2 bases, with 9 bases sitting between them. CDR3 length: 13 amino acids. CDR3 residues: CSARGWYTDTQYF. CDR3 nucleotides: TGCAGTGCTAGGGGGTGGTACACAGATACGCAGTATTTT.

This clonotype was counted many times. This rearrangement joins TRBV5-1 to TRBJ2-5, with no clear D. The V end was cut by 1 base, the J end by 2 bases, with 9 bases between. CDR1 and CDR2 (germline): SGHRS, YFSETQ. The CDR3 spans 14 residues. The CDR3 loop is CASSLQPRQETQYF. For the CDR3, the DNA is TGCGCCAGCAGCTTGCAGCCCCGTCAAGAGACCCAGTACTTC.

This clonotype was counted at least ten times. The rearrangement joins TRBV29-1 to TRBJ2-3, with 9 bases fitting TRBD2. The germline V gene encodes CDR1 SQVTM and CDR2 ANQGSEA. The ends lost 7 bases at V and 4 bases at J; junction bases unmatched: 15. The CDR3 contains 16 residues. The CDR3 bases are TGCAGCGGGCGAAGGGGAAATAGCGGGAGCCCAGATACGCAGTATTTT. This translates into CSGRRGNSGSPDTQYF.

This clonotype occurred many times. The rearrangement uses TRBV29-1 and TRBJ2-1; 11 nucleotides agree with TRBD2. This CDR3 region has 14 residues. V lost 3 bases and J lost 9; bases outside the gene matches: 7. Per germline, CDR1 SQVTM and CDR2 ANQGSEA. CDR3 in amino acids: CSVDSLAGDIEQFF. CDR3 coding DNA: TGCAGCGTTGATTCACTAGCGGGAGATATTGAGCAGTTCTTC.

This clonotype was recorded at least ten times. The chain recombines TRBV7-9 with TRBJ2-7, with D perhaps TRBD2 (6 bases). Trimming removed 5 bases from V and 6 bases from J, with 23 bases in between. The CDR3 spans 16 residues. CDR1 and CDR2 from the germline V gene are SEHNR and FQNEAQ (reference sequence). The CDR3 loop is CASSKPGRRAPCEQYF. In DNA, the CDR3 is TGTGCCAGCAGCAAACCCGGGAGACGGGCCCCGTGCGAGCAGTACTTC.

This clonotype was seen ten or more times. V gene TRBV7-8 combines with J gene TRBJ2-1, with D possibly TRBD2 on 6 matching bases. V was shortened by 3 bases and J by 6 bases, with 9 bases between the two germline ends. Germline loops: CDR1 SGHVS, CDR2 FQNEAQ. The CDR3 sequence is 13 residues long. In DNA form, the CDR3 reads TGTGCCAGCAGCTTTATACTAGCCAATGAGCAGTTCTTC. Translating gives CASSFILANEQFF.

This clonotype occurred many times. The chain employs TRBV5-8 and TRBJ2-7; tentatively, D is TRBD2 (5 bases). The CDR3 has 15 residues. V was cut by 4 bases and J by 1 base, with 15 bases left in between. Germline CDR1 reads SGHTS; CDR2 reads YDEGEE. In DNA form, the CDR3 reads TGTGCCAGCAGCCCGCCCGGCGGGCGGTCCTACGAGCAGTACTTC. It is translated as CASSPPGGRSYEQYF.

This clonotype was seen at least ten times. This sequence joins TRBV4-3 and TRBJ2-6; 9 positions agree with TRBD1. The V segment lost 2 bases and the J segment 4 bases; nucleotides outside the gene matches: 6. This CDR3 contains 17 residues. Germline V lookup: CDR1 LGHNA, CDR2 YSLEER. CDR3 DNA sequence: TGCGCCAGCAGCCAATACGACAGGGGGGAAGGGGCCAACGTCCTGACTTTC. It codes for CASSQYDRGEGANVLTF.

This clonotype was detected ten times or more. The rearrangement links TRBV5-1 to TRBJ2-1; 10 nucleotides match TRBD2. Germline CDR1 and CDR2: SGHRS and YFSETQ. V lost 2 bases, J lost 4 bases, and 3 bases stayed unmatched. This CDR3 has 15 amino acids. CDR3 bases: TGCGCCAGCAGCTTAGCGGGAGGGGGGTACAATGAGCAGTTCTTC. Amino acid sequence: CASSLAGGGYNEQFF.

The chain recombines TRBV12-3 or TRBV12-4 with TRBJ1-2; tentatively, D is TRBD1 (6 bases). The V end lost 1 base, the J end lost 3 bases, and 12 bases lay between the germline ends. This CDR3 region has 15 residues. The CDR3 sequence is CASSLDRGAYYGYTF. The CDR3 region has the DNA TGTGCCAGCAGTTTAGATCGGGGGGCCTACTATGGCTACACCTTC.

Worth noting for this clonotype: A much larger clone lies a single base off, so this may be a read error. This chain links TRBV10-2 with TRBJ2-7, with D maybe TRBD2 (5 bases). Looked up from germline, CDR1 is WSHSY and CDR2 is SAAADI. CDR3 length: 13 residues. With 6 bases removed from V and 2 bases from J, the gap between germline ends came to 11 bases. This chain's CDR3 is CASRSSVPYEQYF. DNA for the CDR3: TGCGCCAGCAGGAGTAGCGTACCCTACGAGCAGTACTTC.